This T cell receptor beta chain originates from a study of cytomegalovirus exposure and HLA in healthy donors. Overall study findings and caveats: Earlier results showed most TCR beta V segments being productive about 90% or about 30% of the time.

The primer mix had 60 Vbeta and 13 Jbeta primers. Clones were read by immunoSEQ multiplex PCR, and TCRdb kept only the in-frame ones, dropping some. The sample yields around 230,000 clones, 85% seen once. With respect to this clone: The antigen is unknown.

This CDR3 is 13 amino acids long. Germline trimming cut 8 bases from V and 1 base from J; bases unmatched to any gene: 3. CDR1 MNHEY and CDR2 SVGAGI come from the germline V gene. The chain uses TRBV6-5 and TRBJ2-3; 7 nucleotides agree with TRBD2. Sample: PBMCs. This sequence was found in a girl aged 2-10 years in good health and CMV-seronegative. CDR3 in DNA: TGTGCCAGCGGGGGGGTCCGCACAGATACGCAGTATTTT. Amino acid sequence: CASGGVRTDTQYF.